What follows describes a single T cell receptor beta chain. This record belongs to a study of control samples from healthy donors and cancer patients. The CDR3 loop spans 17 amino acids. V was clipped by 4 bases and J by 3 bases; unmatched bases: 12. Libraries were prepared by immunoSEQ multiplex PCR; TCRdb keeps only in-frame clonotypes and omits some of them. The sample holds 150,000 or so clones; roughly 92% are singletons and the top ten take over 10%. Sequencing was performed on blood. The V gene is TRBV5-3, the J gene TRBJ2-3; 9 nucleotides agree with TRBD1. TRBV5-3 is assigned to the ORF class and has an uncertain function. This receptor was taken from a man aged 35 to 55 in good health. CDR3 protein: CARSRSRRTGETDTQYF. The CDR3 DNA sequence: TGTGCCAGAAGCAGAAGCCGTAGGACAGGGGAAACAGATACGCAGTATTTT.